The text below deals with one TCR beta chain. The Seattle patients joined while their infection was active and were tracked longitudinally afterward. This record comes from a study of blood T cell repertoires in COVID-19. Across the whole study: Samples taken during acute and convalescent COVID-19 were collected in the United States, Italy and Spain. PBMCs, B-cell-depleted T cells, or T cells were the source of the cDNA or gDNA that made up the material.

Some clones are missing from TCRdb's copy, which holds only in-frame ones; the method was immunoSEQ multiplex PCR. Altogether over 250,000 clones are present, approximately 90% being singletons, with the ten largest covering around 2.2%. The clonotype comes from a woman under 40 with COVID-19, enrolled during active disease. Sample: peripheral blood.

The DNA of the CDR3 is TGTGCCAGCAGCCTGGGGACAACGGAAAAACTGTTTTTT. Residues: CASSLGTTEKLFF. The chain joins TRBV11-1 to TRBJ1-4; TRBD1 is a possible D gene (6 bases). Germline values: CDR1 SGHAT, CDR2 FQDESV (reference sequence). This CDR3 contains 13 residues. V gave up 5 bases and J gave up 8 bases, with 12 bases separating them. The whole variable domain, remainder taken from reference TRBV11-1 and TRBJ1-4, is EAEVAQSPRYKITEKSQAVAFWCDPISGHATLYWYRQILGQGPELLVQFQDESVVDDSQLPKDRFSAERLKGVDSTLKIQPAELGDSAMYLCASSLGTTEKLFFGSGTQLSVL.